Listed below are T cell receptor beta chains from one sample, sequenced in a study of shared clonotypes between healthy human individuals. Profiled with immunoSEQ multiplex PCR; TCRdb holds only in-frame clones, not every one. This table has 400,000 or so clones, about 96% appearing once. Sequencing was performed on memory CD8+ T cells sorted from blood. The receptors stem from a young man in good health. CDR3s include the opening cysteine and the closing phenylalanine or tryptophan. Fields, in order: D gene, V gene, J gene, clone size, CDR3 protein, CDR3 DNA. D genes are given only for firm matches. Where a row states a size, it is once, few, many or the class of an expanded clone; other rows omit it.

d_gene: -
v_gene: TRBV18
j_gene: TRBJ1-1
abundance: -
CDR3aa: CASSPLPHTEAFF
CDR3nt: TGTGCCAGCTCACCTCTCCCTCACACTGAAGCTTTCTTT

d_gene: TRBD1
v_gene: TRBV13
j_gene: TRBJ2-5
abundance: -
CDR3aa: CASSKKTGKLETQYF
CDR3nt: TGTGCCAGCAGCAAAAAGACAGGGAAATTAGAGACCCAGTACTTC

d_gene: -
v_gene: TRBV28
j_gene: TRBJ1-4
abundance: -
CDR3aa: CASNPRRVNEKLFF
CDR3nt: TGTGCCAGCAACCCGCGGAGGGTTAATGAAAAACTGTTTTTT

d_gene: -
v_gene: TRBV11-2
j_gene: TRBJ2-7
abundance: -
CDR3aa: CASSSGYEQYF
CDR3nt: TGTGCCAGCAGCTCGGGCTACGAGCAGTACTTC

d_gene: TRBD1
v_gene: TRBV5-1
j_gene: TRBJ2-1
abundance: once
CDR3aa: CASSRAGGNYEQFF
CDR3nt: TGCGCCAGCAGCCGGGCAGGGGGCAACTATGAGCAGTTCTTC

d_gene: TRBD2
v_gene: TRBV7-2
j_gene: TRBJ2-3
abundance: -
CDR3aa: CASSWGGSTDTQYF
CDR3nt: TGTGCCAGCAGCTGGGGGGGGTCAACAGATACGCAGTATTTT

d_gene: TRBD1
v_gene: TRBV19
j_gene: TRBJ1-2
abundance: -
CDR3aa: CASSKGRTGAYGYTF
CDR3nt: TGTGCCAGTAGTAAAGGACGGACAGGCGCCTATGGCTACACCTTC

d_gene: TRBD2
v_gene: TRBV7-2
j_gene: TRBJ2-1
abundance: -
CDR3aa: CASSLARMGLAVNNEQFF
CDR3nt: TGTGCCAGCAGCTTAGCCCGAATGGGACTAGCGGTGAACAATGAGCAGTTCTTC

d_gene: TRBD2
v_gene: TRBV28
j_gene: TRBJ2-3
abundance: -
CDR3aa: CASHLSGRVTDTQYF
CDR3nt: TGTGCCAGTCACCTTAGCGGGAGGGTCACAGATACGCAGTATTTT

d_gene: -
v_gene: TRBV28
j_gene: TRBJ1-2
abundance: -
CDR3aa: CASSLRQGRFGYTF
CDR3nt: TGTGCCAGCAGTTTACGGCAGGGACGGTTTGGCTACACCTTC

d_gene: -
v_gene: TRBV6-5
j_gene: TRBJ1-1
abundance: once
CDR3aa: CASSYLGEGPFF
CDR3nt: TGTGCCAGCAGTTACCTAGGCGAGGGGCCTTTCTTT

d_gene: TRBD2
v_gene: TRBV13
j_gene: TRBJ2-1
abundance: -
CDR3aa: CASSQGLAGAEQFF
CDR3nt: TGTGCCAGCAGCCAAGGACTAGCGGGAGCTGAGCAGTTCTTC

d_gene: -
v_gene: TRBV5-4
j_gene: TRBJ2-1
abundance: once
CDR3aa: CASSSAGSYNEQFF
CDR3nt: TGTGCCAGCAGCTCGGCGGGATCTTACAATGAGCAGTTCTTC

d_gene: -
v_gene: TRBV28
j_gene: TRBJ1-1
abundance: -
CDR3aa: CASSFREAFF
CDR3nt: TGTGCCAGCAGTTTTAGGGAAGCTTTCTTT

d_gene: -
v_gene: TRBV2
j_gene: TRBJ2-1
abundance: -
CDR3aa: CASSKTRTNNEQFF
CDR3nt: TGTGCCAGCAGTAAAACTAGGACGAACAATGAGCAGTTCTTC

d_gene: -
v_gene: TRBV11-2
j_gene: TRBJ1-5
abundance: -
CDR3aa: CASSLEGAENQPQHF
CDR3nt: TGTGCCAGCAGCTTAGAGGGCGCCGAAAATCAGCCCCAGCATTTT

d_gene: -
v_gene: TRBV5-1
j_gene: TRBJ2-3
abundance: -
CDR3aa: CASSVGYTQYF
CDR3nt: TGCGCCAGCAGCGTGGGCTATACGCAGTATTTT

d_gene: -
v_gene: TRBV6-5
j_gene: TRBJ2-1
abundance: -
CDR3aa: CASSYAGSPNEQFF
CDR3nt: TGTGCCAGCAGTTATGCGGGGTCCCCCAATGAGCAGTTCTTC

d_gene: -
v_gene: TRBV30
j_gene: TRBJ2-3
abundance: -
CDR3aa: CAWSVRVTSTDTQYF
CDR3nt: TGTGCCTGGAGTGTACGAGTGACCTCCACAGATACGCAGTATTTT

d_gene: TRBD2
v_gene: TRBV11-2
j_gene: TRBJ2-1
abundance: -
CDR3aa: CASSLGLAGARNEQFF
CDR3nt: TGTGCCAGCAGCTTAGGACTAGCGGGAGCGAGAAATGAGCAGTTCTTC

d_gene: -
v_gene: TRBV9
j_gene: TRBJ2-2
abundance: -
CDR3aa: CASSVAAAGELFF
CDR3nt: TGTGCCAGCAGCGTAGCGGCCGCCGGGGAGCTGTTTTTT

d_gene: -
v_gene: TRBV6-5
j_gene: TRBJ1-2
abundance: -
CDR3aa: CASSYGRQDYGYTF
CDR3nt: TGTGCCAGCAGTTACGGGCGCCAGGACTATGGCTACACCTTC

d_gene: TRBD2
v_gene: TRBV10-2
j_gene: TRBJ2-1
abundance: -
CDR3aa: CASSESRLAGKRPYNEQFF
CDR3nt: TGCGCCAGCAGTGAGTCTAGACTAGCGGGAAAGCGCCCCTACAATGAGCAGTTCTTC

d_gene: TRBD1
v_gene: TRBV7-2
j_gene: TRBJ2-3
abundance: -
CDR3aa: CASSLTGTGVADTQYF
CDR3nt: TGTGCCAGCAGCTTGACCGGGACAGGGGTGGCTGATACGCAGTATTTT

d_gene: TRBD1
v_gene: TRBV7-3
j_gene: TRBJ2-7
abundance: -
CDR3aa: CASSLTGQGGYEQYF
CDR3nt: TGTGCCAGCAGCTTAACGGGACAGGGAGGCTACGAGCAGTACTTC

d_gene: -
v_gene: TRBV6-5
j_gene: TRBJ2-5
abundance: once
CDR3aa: CASSYVKRETQYF
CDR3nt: TGTGCCAGCAGTTATGTTAAGAGGGAGACCCAGTACTTC

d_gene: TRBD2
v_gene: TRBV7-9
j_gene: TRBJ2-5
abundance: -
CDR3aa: CASRQGLAGGPNQETQYF
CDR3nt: TGTGCCAGCAGGCAGGGACTAGCGGGAGGCCCGAACCAAGAGACCCAGTACTTC

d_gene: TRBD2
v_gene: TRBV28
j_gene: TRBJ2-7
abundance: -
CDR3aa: CASSPSGTNYEQYF
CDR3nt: TGTGCCAGCAGCCCATCCGGGACTAACTACGAGCAGTACTTC

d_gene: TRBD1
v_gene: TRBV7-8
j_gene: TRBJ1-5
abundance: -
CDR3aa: CASSPRDRALYSNQPQHF
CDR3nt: TGTGCCAGCAGCCCCCGGGACAGGGCCCTTTATAGCAATCAGCCCCAGCATTTT

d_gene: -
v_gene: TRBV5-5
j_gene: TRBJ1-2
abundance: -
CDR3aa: CASSLAGNGYTF
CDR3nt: TGTGCCAGCAGCTTGGCGGGAAATGGCTACACCTTC

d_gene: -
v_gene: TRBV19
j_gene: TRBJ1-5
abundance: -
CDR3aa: CASSIGSSNQPQHF
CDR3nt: TGTGCCAGTAGTATAGGCAGTAGCAATCAGCCCCAGCATTTT

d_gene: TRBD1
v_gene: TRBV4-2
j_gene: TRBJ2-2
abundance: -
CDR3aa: CASSRGQGPNTGELFF
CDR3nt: TGTGCCAGCAGCCGAGGACAGGGCCCGAACACCGGGGAGCTGTTTTTT

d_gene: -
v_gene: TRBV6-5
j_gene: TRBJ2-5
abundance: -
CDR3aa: CASTNSWETQYF
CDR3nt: TGTGCCAGCACCAACTCTTGGGAGACCCAGTACTTC

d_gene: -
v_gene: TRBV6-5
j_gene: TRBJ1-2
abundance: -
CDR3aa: CASSTGQNYGYTF
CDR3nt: TGTGCCAGCAGTACTGGACAAAACTATGGCTACACCTTC

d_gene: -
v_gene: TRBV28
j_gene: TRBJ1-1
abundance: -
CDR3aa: CASSLSPVRTEAFF
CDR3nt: TGTGCCAGCAGTTTAAGTCCAGTCAGAACTGAAGCTTTCTTT

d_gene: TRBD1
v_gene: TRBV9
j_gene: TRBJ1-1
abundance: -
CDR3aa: CASSVDPNRGANTEAFF
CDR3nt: TGTGCCAGCAGTGTAGACCCAAACAGGGGTGCGAACACTGAAGCTTTCTTT

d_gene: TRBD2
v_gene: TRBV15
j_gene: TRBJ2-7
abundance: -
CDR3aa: CATSSGRAYEQYF
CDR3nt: TGTGCCACCAGCAGCGGGAGGGCCTACGAGCAGTACTTC

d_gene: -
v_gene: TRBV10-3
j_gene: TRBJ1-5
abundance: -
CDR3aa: CAISEGSQPQHF
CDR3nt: TGTGCCATCAGTGAAGGGAGTCAGCCCCAGCATTTT

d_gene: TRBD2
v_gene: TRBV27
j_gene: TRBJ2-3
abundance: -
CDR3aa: CASGGRVSDTQYF
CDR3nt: TGTGCCTCGGGCGGGAGGGTCTCAGATACGCAGTATTTT

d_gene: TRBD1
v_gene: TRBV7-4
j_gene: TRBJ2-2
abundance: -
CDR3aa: CASSLNGDRGRIGELFF
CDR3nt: TGTGCCAGCAGCCTGAATGGGGACAGGGGGCGGATCGGGGAGCTGTTTTTT

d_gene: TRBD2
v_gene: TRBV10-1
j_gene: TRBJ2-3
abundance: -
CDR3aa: CARLAGGMIDTQYF
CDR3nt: TGCGCCAGACTAGCGGGAGGGATGATAGATACGCAGTATTTT

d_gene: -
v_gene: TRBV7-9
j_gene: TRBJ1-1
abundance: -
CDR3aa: CASSFAGNTEAFF
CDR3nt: TGTGCCAGCAGCTTTGCCGGGAACACTGAAGCTTTCTTT

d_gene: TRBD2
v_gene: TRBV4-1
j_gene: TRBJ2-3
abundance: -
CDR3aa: CASSTHASGRWADTQYF
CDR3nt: TGCGCCAGCAGCACACATGCTAGCGGGAGGTGGGCAGATACGCAGTATTTT

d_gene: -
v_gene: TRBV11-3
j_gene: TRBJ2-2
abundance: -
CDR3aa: CASSLATRGELFF
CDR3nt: TGTGCCAGCAGCTTAGCGACGAGGGGGGAGCTGTTTTTT

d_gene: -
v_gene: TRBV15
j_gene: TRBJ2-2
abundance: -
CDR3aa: CATSRDRGTGELFF
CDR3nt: TGTGCCACCAGCAGAGATAGGGGGACCGGGGAGCTGTTTTTT

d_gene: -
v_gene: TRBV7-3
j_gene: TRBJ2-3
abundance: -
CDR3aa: CASSLDPASPGDTQYF
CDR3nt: TGTGCCAGCAGCTTAGACCCGGCCTCCCCCGGAGATACGCAGTATTTT

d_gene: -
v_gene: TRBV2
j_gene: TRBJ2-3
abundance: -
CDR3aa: CASSVRQGITDTQYF
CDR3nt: TGTGCCAGCAGTGTCCGGCAGGGAATCACAGATACGCAGTATTTT

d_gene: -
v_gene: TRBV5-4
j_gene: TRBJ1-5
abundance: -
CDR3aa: CASSLQGWDQPQHF
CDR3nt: TGTGCCAGCAGCTTACAGGGTTGGGATCAGCCCCAGCATTTT

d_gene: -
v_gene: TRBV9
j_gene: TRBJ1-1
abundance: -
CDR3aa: CASSVAPLQDTEAFF
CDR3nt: TGTGCCAGCAGCGTAGCCCCTCTTCAAGACACTGAAGCTTTCTTT

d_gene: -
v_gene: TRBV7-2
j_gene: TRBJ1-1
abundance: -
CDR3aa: CASSLLLTNTEAFF
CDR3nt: TGTGCCAGCAGCTTATTGCTGACGAACACTGAAGCTTTCTTT

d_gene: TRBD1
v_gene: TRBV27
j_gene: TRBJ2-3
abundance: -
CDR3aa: CASSLLQGVTQYF
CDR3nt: TGTGCCAGCAGTTTATTACAGGGGGTTACGCAGTATTTT

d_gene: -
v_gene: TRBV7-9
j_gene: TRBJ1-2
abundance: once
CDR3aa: CASSFSSGYTF
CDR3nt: TGTGCCAGCAGCTTCTCGAGTGGCTACACCTTC

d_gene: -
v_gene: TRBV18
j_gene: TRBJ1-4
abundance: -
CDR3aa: CASSPGNNEKLFF
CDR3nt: TGTGCCAGCTCACCAGGAAATAATGAAAAACTGTTTTTT

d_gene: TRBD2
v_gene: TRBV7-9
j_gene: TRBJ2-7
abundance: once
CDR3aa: CASSLGGGRTSSYEQYF
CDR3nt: TGTGCCAGCAGCTTAGGGGGCGGCAGGACTAGCTCCTACGAGCAGTACTTC